The entry that follows covers one T cell receptor (beta chain) sequence. Rearranged V-D-J TRB sequences were amplified with a mixed TRB-A/B primer pool. TCRdb re-analysed the multiplex PCR reads in MiXCR, keeping a single row per CDR3 protein. Seen here are 5,000 or so distinct CDR3 sequences, about 35% observed once, and the top ten hold about 49%. Looked up from germline, CDR1 is DFQATT and CDR2 is SNEGSKA (reference sequence). CDR3 size: 14 residues. The V end lost 4 bases, the J end lost 3 bases, and 12 bases lay between the germline ends. This record belongs to a study of T cell repertoires in aging, cancer and after chemotherapy. Study information: Donor ages fell into six groups from 30 or younger up to 70 or older.

TCR beta rearrangements were amplified from peripheral blood genomic DNA. The sequenced material came from blood. The TCR originated in a human donor with a blood cancer. The rearrangement links TRBV20-1 to TRBJ2-2; possibly TRBD1 or TRBD2 for D (5 bases each). The CDR3 DNA reads TGCAGTGCTATCGAGGGACCCCACACCGGGGAGCTGTTTTTT. It is translated as CSAIEGPHTGELFF.